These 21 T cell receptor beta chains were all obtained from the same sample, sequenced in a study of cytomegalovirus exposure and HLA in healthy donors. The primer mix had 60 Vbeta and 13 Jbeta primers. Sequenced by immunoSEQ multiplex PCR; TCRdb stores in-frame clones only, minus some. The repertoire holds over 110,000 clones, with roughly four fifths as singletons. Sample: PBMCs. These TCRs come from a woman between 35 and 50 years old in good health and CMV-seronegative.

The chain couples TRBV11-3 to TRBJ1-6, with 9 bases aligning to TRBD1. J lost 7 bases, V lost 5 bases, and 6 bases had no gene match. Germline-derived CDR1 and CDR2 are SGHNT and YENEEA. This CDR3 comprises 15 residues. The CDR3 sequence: CASSAGQGPNSPLHF. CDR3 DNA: TGTGCCAGCAGCGCGGGACAGGGACCCAATTCACCCCTCCACTTT.

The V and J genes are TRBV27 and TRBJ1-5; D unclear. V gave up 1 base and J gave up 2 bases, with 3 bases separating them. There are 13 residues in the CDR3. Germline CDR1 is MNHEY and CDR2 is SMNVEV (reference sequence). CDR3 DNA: TGTGCCAGCAGTTTATTAGGCAATCAGCCCCAGCATTTT. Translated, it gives CASSLLGNQPQHF.

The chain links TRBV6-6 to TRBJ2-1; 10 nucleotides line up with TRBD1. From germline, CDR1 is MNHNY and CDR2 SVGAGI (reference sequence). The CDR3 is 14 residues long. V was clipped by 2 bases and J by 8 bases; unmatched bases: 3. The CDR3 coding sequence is TGTGCCAGCAGTTACCTGACAGGGGGCGATGAGCAGTTCTTC. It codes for CASSYLTGGDEQFF.

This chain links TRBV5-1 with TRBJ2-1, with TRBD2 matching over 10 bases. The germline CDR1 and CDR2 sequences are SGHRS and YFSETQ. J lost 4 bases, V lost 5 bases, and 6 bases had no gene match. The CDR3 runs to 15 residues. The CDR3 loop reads CASSLSSGGYNEQFF. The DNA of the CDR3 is TGCGCCAGCAGTTTAAGTAGCGGGGGGTACAATGAGCAGTTCTTC.

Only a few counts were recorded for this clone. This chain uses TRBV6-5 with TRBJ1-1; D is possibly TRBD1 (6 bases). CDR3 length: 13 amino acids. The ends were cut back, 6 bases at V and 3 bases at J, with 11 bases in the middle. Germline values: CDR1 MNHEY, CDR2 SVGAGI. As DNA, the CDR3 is TGTGCCAGCAGACTGACAGGTTACACTGAAGCTTTCTTT. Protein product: CASRLTGYTEAFF.

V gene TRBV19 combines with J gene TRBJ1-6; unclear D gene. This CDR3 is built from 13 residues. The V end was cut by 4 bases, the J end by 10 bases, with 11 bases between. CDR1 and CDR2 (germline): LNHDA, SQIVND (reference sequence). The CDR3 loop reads CASSKEGLSPLHF. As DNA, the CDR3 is TGTGCCAGTAGTAAGGAGGGATTGTCACCCCTCCACTTT.

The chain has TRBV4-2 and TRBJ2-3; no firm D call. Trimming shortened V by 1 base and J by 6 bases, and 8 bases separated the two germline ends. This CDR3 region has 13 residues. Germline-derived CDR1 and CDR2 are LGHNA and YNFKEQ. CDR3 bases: TGTGCCAGCAGCCAAGTGAGTAAGGATACGCAGTATTTT. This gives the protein CASSQVSKDTQYF.

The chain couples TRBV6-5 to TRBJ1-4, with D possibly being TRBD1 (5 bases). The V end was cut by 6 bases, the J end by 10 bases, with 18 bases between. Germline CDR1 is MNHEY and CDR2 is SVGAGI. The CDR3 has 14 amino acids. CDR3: CASRPGITMGKLFF. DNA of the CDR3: TGTGCCAGCAGGCCAGGGATCACAATGGGAAAACTGTTTTTT.

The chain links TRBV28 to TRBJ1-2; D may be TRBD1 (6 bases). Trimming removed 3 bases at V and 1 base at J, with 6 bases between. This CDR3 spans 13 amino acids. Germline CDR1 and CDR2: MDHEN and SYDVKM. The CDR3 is CASSLDSNYGYTF. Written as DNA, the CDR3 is TGTGCCAGCAGTTTGGACAGTAACTATGGCTACACCTTC.

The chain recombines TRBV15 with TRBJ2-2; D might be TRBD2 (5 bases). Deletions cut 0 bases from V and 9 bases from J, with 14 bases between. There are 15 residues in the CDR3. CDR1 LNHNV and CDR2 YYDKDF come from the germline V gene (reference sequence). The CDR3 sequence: CATSRDRTETRELFF. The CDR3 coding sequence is TGTGCCACCAGCAGAGATCGGACTGAGACCAGGGAGCTGTTTTTT.

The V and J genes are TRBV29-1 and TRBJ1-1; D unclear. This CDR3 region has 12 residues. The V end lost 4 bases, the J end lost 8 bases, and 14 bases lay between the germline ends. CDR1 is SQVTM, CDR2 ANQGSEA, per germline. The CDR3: CSVVDPGEEAFF. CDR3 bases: TGCAGCGTTGTGGATCCGGGTGAGGAAGCTTTCTTT. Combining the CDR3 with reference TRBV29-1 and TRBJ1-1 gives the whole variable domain SAVISQKPSRDICQRGTSLTIQCQVDSQVTMMFWYRQQPGQSLTLIATANQGSEATYESGFVIDKFPISRPNLTFSTLTVSNMSPEDSSIYLCSVVDPGEEAFFGQGTRLTVV.

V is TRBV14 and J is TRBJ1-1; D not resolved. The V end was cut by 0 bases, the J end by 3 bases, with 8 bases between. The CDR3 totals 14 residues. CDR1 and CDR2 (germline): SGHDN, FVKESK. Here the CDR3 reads CASSQDRRHTEAFF. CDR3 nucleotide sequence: TGTGCCAGCAGCCAAGATCGGAGACACACTGAAGCTTTCTTT.

The chain's CDR3 is CASSLGQGITGGYTF. The CDR3 coding sequence is TGTGCCAGCAGCTTGGGACAGGGGATTACAGGAGGCTACACCTTC. The chain combines TRBV5-4 with TRBJ1-2; 8 nucleotides align to TRBD1. The CDR3 has 15 residues. V shed 0 bases, J shed 8 bases, and the junction held 9 bases outside the gene matches. Per the germline V gene, CDR1 is SGHNT and CDR2 is YYREEE (reference sequence).

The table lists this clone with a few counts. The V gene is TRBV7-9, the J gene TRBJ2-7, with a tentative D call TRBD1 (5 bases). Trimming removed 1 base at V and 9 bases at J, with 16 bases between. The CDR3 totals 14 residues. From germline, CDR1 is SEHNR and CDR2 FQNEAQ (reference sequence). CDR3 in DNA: TGTGCCAGCAGCTTAGGACAGCCCGCCCATGGGCAGTACTTC. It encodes CASSLGQPAHGQYF. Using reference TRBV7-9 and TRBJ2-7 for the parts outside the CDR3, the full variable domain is DTGVSQNPRHKITKRGQNVTFRCDPISEHNRLYWYRQTLGQGPEFLTYFQNEAQLEKSRLLSDRFSAERPKGSFSTLEIQRTEQGDSAMYLCASSLGQPAHGQYFGPGTRLTVT.

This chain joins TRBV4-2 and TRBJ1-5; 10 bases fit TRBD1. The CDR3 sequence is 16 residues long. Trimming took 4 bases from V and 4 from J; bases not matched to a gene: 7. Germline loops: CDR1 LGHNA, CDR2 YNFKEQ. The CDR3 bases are TGTGCCAGCAGCCGAATGATGGGACAGGGGAATCAGCCCCAGCATTTT. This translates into CASSRMMGQGNQPQHF.

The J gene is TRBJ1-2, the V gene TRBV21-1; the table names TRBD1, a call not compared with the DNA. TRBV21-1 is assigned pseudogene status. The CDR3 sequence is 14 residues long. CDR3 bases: TGTGCCAGCAGCAAAAGGAACAGGGGCTATGGCTACACCTTC. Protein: CASSKRNRGYGYTF.

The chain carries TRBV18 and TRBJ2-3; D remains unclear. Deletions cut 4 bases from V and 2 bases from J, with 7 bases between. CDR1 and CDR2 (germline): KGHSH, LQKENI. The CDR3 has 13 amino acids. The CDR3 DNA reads TGTGCCAGCTCACAAGAGGACACAGATACGCAGTATTTT. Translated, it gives CASSQEDTDTQYF.

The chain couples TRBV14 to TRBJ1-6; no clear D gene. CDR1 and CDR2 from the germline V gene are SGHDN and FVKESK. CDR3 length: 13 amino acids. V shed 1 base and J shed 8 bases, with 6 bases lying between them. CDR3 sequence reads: CASSQGSDSPLHF. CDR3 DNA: TGTGCCAGCAGCCAAGGATCGGATTCACCCCTCCACTTT.

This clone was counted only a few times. The CDR3 sequence: CASSDGGNQPQHF. CDR3 bases: TGTGCCAGCAGTGATGGAGGGAATCAGCCCCAGCATTTT. This chain joins TRBV2 and TRBJ1-5; D unresolved. Germline assignment: CDR1 SNHLY and CDR2 FYNNEI. The CDR3 has 13 amino acids. V was clipped by 3 bases and J by 4 bases, with 7 bases between them. The full variable domain, completed using reference TRBV2 and TRBJ1-5, is EPEVTQTPSHQVTQMGQEVILRCVPISNHLYFYWYRQILGQKVEFLVSFYNNEISEKSEIFDDQFSVERPDGSNFTLKIRSTKLEDSAMYFCASSDGGNQPQHFGDGTRLSIL.

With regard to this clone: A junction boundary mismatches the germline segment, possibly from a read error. CDR3 sequence: CASSRDNTGVEKLFF. Here the CDR3 DNA reads TGTGCTAGCAGCCGCGACAACACCGGTGTGGAAAAACTGTTTTTT. The chain is built from TRBV4-2 and TRBJ1-4, with no clear D. The CDR3 extends over 15 amino acids. Germline CDR1 LGHNA, CDR2 YNFKEQ.

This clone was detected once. The CDR3 sequence: CASSPRGDKSSYEQYF. CDR3 nucleotide sequence: TGTGCCAGCTCACCGCGGGGGGACAAGAGCTCCTACGAGCAGTACTTC. The chain combines TRBV18 with TRBJ2-7; 8 nucleotides agree with TRBD2. V gave up 3 bases and J gave up 0 bases; unmatched junction bases: 7. In germline, CDR1 is KGHSH, CDR2 LQKENI. CDR3 size: 16 residues.